What follows are 28 T cell receptor beta chains derived from one specimen sequenced in a study of cytotoxic CD8 clonotypes in ibrutinib-treated CLL (dated by TCRdb to the early 2020s). The library was built by means of the immunoSEQ multiplex PCR assay. Sourced from immuneACCESS, this table was stored by TCRdb with only in-frame sequences that have V and J called. A share of the clones is absent; for the studies checked, an unresolved V gene accounts for under half, and the remainder has no known explanation. This sample comprises 250,000 to 350,000 clones, more than 70% of them detected only once. Clones ranked in the top ten supply approximately 5.6% of the sample. The time point label, as the study defines it: progressive disease on ibrutinib. The specimen comprised PBMCs, sampled at disease progression, from a patient treated with ibrutinib. These receptor sequences come from a human donor with chronic lymphocytic leukemia.

This clone was counted only a few times. This chain uses TRBV5-1 with TRBJ1-4; D gene unclear. Looked up from germline, CDR1 is SGHRS and CDR2 is YFSETQ. The length of the CDR3 is 15 residues. The V end was cut by 1 base, the J end by 4 bases, with 11 bases between. CDR3 region: CASSLYGNGNEKLFF. CDR3 DNA: TGCGCCAGCAGCTTGTATGGGAATGGTAATGAAAAACTGTTTTTT.

The chain employs TRBV6-6 and TRBJ2-2; no reliable D call. The germline CDR1 and CDR2 sequences are MNHNY and SVGAGI (reference sequence). The CDR3 spans 11 residues. Deletions cut 4 bases from V and 7 bases from J, with 4 bases between. This CDR3 is CASSSLGELFF. The CDR3 coding sequence is TGTGCCAGCAGTTCCCTCGGGGAGCTGTTTTTT.

V and J are TRBV5-6 and TRBJ2-6; D gene uncertain. Germline assignment: CDR1 SGHDT and CDR2 YYEEEE. CDR3 length equals 16 residues. V lost 5 bases to trimming and J lost 1 base, with 13 bases between them. The chain's CDR3 is CASSGTWASGANVLTF. As DNA, the CDR3 is TGTGCCAGCAGTGGTACATGGGCTTCTGGGGCCAACGTCCTGACTTTC.

The chain joins TRBV5-5 to TRBJ1-2; D is perhaps TRBD1 (5 bases). Germline V gives CDR1 SGHKS, CDR2 YYEKEE (reference sequence). V lost 4 bases, J lost 4 bases, and 11 bases lay in between. This CDR3 has 13 residues. The CDR3, as DNA: TGTGCCAGCAGCCGACAGCCCCTCTATGGCTACACCTTC. This codes for CASSRQPLYGYTF.

For the CDR3, the DNA is TGTGCCAGCAGTTTACAGTGGGCTACCACAGATACGCAGTATTTT. It codes for CASSLQWATTDTQYF. The V call is TRBV27, the J call TRBJ2-3; no definite D call. Germline V lookup: CDR1 MNHEY, CDR2 SMNVEV (reference sequence). Deletions cut 2 bases from V and 2 bases from J, with 11 bases between. The CDR3 contains 15 residues.

This clone was recorded a few times. The rearrangement uses TRBV9 and TRBJ2-7; weak D call: TRBD2 (5 bases). The CDR3 runs 13 residues. The germline V and J ends were trimmed by 4 bases and 7 bases, with 15 bases remaining between them. Germline lookup yields CDR1 SGDLS and CDR2 YYNGEE. CDR3 protein: CASSPHGLREQYF. In DNA, the CDR3 is TGTGCCAGCAGCCCCCATGGACTTCGGGAGCAGTACTTC.

The V gene is TRBV5-1, the J gene TRBJ2-7, with 7 bases matching TRBD2. The V and J ends lost 5 bases and 4 bases, in that order; junction bases with no gene match: 3. From germline, CDR1 is SGHRS and CDR2 YFSETQ. The CDR3 consists of 12 residues. CDR3 nucleotide sequence: TGCGCCAGCAGTGTGCGGGGGTACGAGCAGTACTTC. It codes for CASSVRGYEQYF.

The chain is built from TRBV9 and TRBJ2-2; 8 positions agree with TRBD1. Germline assignment: CDR1 SGDLS and CDR2 YYNGEE. J was trimmed by 0 bases and V by 3 bases; bases with no gene match: 7. This CDR3 has 17 residues. This chain's CDR3 is CASSAPDRGPNTGELFF. The CDR3 region has the DNA TGTGCCAGCAGCGCGCCAGACAGGGGACCGAACACCGGGGAGCTGTTTTTT. Complete variable domain (other parts from reference TRBV9 and TRBJ2-2): DSGVTQTPKHLITATGQRVTLRCSPRSGDLSVYWYQQSLDQGLQFLIQYYNGEERAKGNILERFSAQQFPDLHSELNLSSLELGDSALYFCASSAPDRGPNTGELFFGEGSRLTVL.

This chain uses TRBV18 with TRBJ2-1; D is unresolved. V gave up 3 bases and J gave up 0 bases, with 9 bases separating them. Germline V gene data show CDR1 as KGHSH and CDR2 as LQKENI. The CDR3 contains 15 residues. The CDR3 region is CASSPLGSSYNEQFF. CDR3 bases: TGTGCCAGCTCACCCCTAGGAAGCTCCTACAATGAGCAGTTCTTC.

CDR3 DNA sequence: TGCAGCGTGACGAGGGGAGGAAACACCATATATTTT. Translating gives CSVTRGGNTIYF. The chain carries TRBV29-1 and TRBJ1-3, with TRBD1 as a possible D gene (5 bases). CDR1 is SQVTM and CDR2 is ANQGSEA in the germline V gene. The CDR3 contains 12 residues. With 6 bases removed from V and 4 bases from J, the gap between germline ends came to 10 bases.

The chain links TRBV4-1 to TRBJ2-7; 10 nucleotides agree with TRBD2. Germline V gene sequence: CDR1 MGHRA, CDR2 YSYEKL. V trimming: 1 base; J trimming: 0 bases; junction bases outside the gene matches: 6. The CDR3 length is 17 residues. In DNA form, the CDR3 reads TGCGCCAGCAGCCAAGTAACCTGGACTAGCGGCTCCTACGAGCAGTACTTC. Translating it yields CASSQVTWTSGSYEQYF.

The chain combines TRBV9 with TRBJ2-7; 12 bases align to TRBD2. V dropped 4 bases and J dropped 3; count of bases not matched to a gene: 5. The length of the CDR3 is 15 residues. Looked up from germline, CDR1 is SGDLS and CDR2 is YYNGEE. The CDR3 bases are TGTGCCAGCAGCTTGACTAGCGGGGGACTCTACGAGCAGTACTTC. Its protein is CASSLTSGGLYEQYF. Full variable domain (remainder filled in from reference TRBV9 and TRBJ2-7): DSGVTQTPKHLITATGQRVTLRCSPRSGDLSVYWYQQSLDQGLQFLIQYYNGEERAKGNILERFSAQQFPDLHSELNLSSLELGDSALYFCASSLTSGGLYEQYFGPGTRLTVT.

This chain uses TRBV6-1 with TRBJ1-2; weak D call: TRBD1 (5 bases). The germline V gene has CDR1 MNHNS and CDR2 SASEGT. The CDR3 runs 14 residues. Trimming removed 2 bases from V and 8 bases from J, with 15 bases in between. This CDR3 is CASSELGTGRGYTF. Here the CDR3 DNA reads TGTGCCAGCAGTGAATTAGGGACGGGACGGGGCTACACCTTC.

The chain has TRBV5-6 and TRBJ1-2; 7 nucleotides agree with TRBD1. V lost 2 bases to trimming and J lost 4 bases; unmatched junction nucleotides: 8. The CDR3 has 15 amino acids. Looked up from germline, CDR1 is SGHDT and CDR2 is YYEEEE. CDR3 nucleotides: TGTGCCAGCAGCTTTGGGGGACAGTCAATCTATGGCTACACCTTC. It specifies CASSFGGQSIYGYTF.

This chain connects TRBV29-1 to TRBJ2-5, with 8 bases lining up with TRBD2. The CDR3 runs 15 residues. CDR1 is SQVTM, CDR2 ANQGSEA, per germline. V lost 3 bases and J lost 2; bases outside the gene matches: 8. This chain's CDR3 is CSVDDLAGTQETQYF. DNA of the CDR3: TGCAGCGTTGACGACTTAGCGGGAACACAAGAGACCCAGTACTTC.

The chain carries TRBV11-2 and TRBJ1-1; a weak D match, TRBD1 (5 bases). The V end was cut by 0 bases, the J end by 2 bases, with 13 bases between. The CDR3 totals 16 residues. In germline, CDR1 is SGHAT, CDR2 FQNNGV. CDR3 sequence: CASSLDGLWGNTEAFF. The CDR3 DNA follows: TGTGCCAGCAGCTTAGATGGTCTGTGGGGCAACACTGAAGCTTTCTTT.

The V call is TRBV4-3, the J call TRBJ1-4; D is perhaps TRBD1 (5 bases). The germline CDR1 and CDR2 sequences are LGHNA and YSLEER. The CDR3 has 13 residues. Trimming stripped 3 bases from V and 6 bases from J, with 8 bases between. Here the CDR3 DNA reads TGCGCCAGCAGCCAGGACACGGATGAAAAACTGTTTTTT. This encodes CASSQDTDEKLFF.

The chain uses TRBV7-6 and TRBJ2-1; 10 bases match TRBD2. The CDR3 spans 18 residues. Germline CDR1 is SGHVS and CDR2 is FNYEAQ. The junction had 6 bases not matched to a gene; V was cut back by 1 base and J by 0 bases. Here the CDR3 reads CASSLGLAGALSYNEQFF. Written as DNA, the CDR3 is TGTGCCAGCAGCTTAGGCCTAGCGGGGGCCCTCTCCTACAATGAGCAGTTCTTC.

The chain has TRBV4-1 and TRBJ1-1; 9 positions agree with TRBD1. CDR1 is MGHRA, CDR2 YSYEKL, per germline. This CDR3 is built from 13 residues. V was clipped by 4 bases and J by 6 bases; unmatched bases: 3. The CDR3 spells CASSPQGAPEAFF. For the CDR3, the DNA is TGCGCCAGCAGCCCACAGGGGGCCCCTGAAGCTTTCTTT.

V usage is TRBV5-1 and J usage is TRBJ1-2; 8 bases are shared with TRBD1. The germline V gene encodes CDR1 SGHRS and CDR2 YFSETQ. V shed 5 bases, J shed 1 base, and the junction held 4 bases outside the gene matches. CDR3 length: 14 residues. CDR3 nucleotides: TGCGCCAGCAGGACAGGGGACAATAACTATGGCTACACCTTC. This gives the protein CASRTGDNNYGYTF.

The chain uses TRBV5-6 and TRBJ2-4; unclear D gene. Trimming removed 0 bases at V and 5 bases at J, with 6 bases between. This CDR3 contains 13 residues. CDR1 is SGHDT and CDR2 is YYEEEE in the germline V gene. The CDR3 DNA sequence: TGTGCCAGCAGCTTGGGCAACGAAAACATTCAGTACTTC. Translation: CASSLGNENIQYF.

The chain is built from TRBV21-1 and TRBJ2-3. TRBV21-1 is listed as a pseudogene. This CDR3 has 14 residues. For the CDR3, the DNA is TGTGCCAGCAGCAAAACGGGGCGCACAGATACGCAGTATTTT. Translation gives CASSKTGRTDTQYF.

The V and J genes are TRBV9 and TRBJ2-6; the D call may be TRBD1 or TRBD2 (5 bases each). The CDR3 extends over 15 amino acids. The V and J ends lost 0 bases and 12 bases respectively, with 16 bases between them. From germline, CDR1 is SGDLS and CDR2 YYNGEE. CDR3 loop: CASSVATRGEAVLTF. CDR3 sequence (DNA): TGTGCCAGCAGCGTAGCTACAAGAGGGGAAGCCGTCCTGACTTTC.

The V and J genes are TRBV9 and TRBJ2-1; 8 nucleotides align to TRBD2. This CDR3 has 17 amino acids. Per germline, CDR1 SGDLS and CDR2 YYNGEE. J gave up 6 bases and V 0 bases, and 11 bases lay outside the gene matches. The CDR3 DNA reads TGTGCCAGCAGCGTAGTATACCCGGGACTAGGGGCCAATGAGCAGTTCTTC. This translates into CASSVVYPGLGANEQFF. The full variable domain, its missing parts supplied by reference TRBV9 and TRBJ2-1, is DSGVTQTPKHLITATGQRVTLRCSPRSGDLSVYWYQQSLDQGLQFLIQYYNGEERAKGNILERFSAQQFPDLHSELNLSSLELGDSALYFCASSVVYPGLGANEQFFGPGTRLTVL.

This clone has at least ten counts. The chain joins TRBV4-1 to TRBJ2-1; the D is unclear. The germline V and J ends were trimmed by 3 bases and 5 bases, with 11 bases remaining between them. Germline V gene lookup returns CDR1 MGHRA and CDR2 YSYEKL. The CDR3 is made up of 14 amino acids. The DNA of the CDR3 is TGCGCCAGCAGCCACTCCAGGTGGGACAATGAGCAGTTCTTC. Protein: CASSHSRWDNEQFF.

The rearrangement joins TRBV29-1 to TRBJ2-1; the match to TRBD2 covers 8 bases. Germline lookup yields CDR1 SQVTM and CDR2 ANQGSEA. The V gene end was trimmed by 3 bases and the J gene end by 3 bases; junction bases not matched to a gene: 1. This CDR3 comprises 13 residues. The CDR3: CSVEGTSYNEQFF. CDR3 bases: TGCAGCGTTGAGGGGACTAGCTACAATGAGCAGTTCTTC.

The J gene is TRBJ2-2, the V gene TRBV4-3; 8 nucleotides align to TRBD1. The CDR3 is 16 amino acids. V was clipped by 1 base and J by 1 base; unmatched bases: 2. Germline-derived CDR1 and CDR2 are LGHNA and YSLEER. The CDR3 sequence is CASSQGTGLNTGELFF. The CDR3 region has the DNA TGCGCCAGCAGCCAAGGGACAGGGCTGAACACCGGGGAGCTGTTTTTT.

This chain links TRBV6-6 with TRBJ1-5; D perhaps matches TRBD1 (6 bases). The V end lost 0 bases, the J end lost 0 bases, and 9 bases lay between the germline ends. There are 16 residues in the CDR3. The V gene's germline CDR1 is MNHNY and CDR2 SVGAGI (reference sequence). CDR3: CASSYSQGYSNQPQHF. The CDR3 DNA follows: TGTGCCAGCAGTTACTCCCAGGGGTATAGCAATCAGCCCCAGCATTTT.